A single sample gave rise to the 19 T cell receptor beta chains below, sequenced in a study of cytomegalovirus exposure and HLA in healthy donors (dated by TCRdb to between 2016 and 2019). The receptor library was made with the immunoSEQ multiplex PCR assay. The multiplex PCR relied on a mix of 60 forward primers for TCR Vbeta segments and 13 reverse primers for TCR Jbeta segments. The source is immuneACCESS, and TCRdb retained only in-frame sequences with V and J called. Part of the clones is not carried over; for the studies checked, unresolved V genes explain less than half of this, and the remainder is unexplained. For this sample there are under 150,000 clones; roughly 80% appear just once. About 0.97% of the sample rests with the top ten. The specimen sequenced was PBMCs. All receptors derive from a man between 18 and 35 years old in good health and CMV-seronegative.

The J gene is TRBJ1-2, the V gene TRBV7-2, with D perhaps matching TRBD1 (6 bases). Trimming left V 1 base short and J 5 bases short, with 14 bases between. CDR1 and CDR2 (germline): SGHTA, FQGNSA. This CDR3 has 15 residues. The CDR3 is CASSLVVGAGYGYTF. The CDR3 coding sequence is TGTGCCAGCAGCTTAGTAGTGGGGGCGGGTTATGGCTACACCTTC.

The chain uses TRBV19 and TRBJ1-5; tentative D call: TRBD1 (5 bases). Trimming pared 3 bases from V and 4 bases from J, leaving 7 bases between. Per germline, CDR1 LNHDA and CDR2 SQIVND (reference sequence). The CDR3 length is 13 residues. DNA of the CDR3: TGTGCCAGTAGTATGACAGCAAATCAGCCCCAGCATTTT. Protein: CASSMTANQPQHF.

This clone was seen more than once but under ten times. The rearrangement uses TRBV29-1 and TRBJ1-4, with D perhaps matching TRBD1 (5 bases). This CDR3 is 14 amino acids long. V was cut by 0 bases and J by 8 bases, with 13 bases left in between. CDR1 is SQVTM, CDR2 ANQGSEA, per germline. The CDR3 DNA reads as TGCAGCGTTGAAGATCCCAGGGAGGACGAAAAACTGTTTTTT. It specifies CSVEDPREDEKLFF. The variable domain in full, with the rest retrieved from reference TRBV29-1 and TRBJ1-4, is SAVISQKPSRDICQRGTSLTIQCQVDSQVTMMFWYRQQPGQSLTLIATANQGSEATYESGFVIDKFPISRPNLTFSTLTVSNMSPEDSSIYLCSVEDPREDEKLFFGSGTQLSVL.

The CDR3 spells CASSLSIRQGQGPYEQYF. In DNA form, the CDR3 reads TGTGCCAGCAGCTTATCCATCAGGCAGGGACAGGGACCCTACGAGCAGTACTTC. This rearrangement joins TRBV11-2 to TRBJ2-7; TRBD1 matches 9 bases. The CDR3 loop spans 18 amino acids. V lost 2 bases to trimming and J lost 2 bases; unmatched junction nucleotides: 13. The germline gives CDR1 SGHAT, CDR2 FQNNGV.

This clone was seen only a few times. The same CDR3 also results from other DNA sequences found in this sample. The rearrangement joins TRBV7-8 to TRBJ1-5; TRBD1 matches 9 bases. This CDR3 has 14 amino acids. Germline lookup yields CDR1 SGHVS and CDR2 FQNEAQ. The V gene end was trimmed by 5 bases and the J gene end by 4 bases; junction bases not matched to a gene: 3. The CDR3 spells CASSPGTGNQPQHF. CDR3 nucleotides: TGTGCCAGCAGCCCAGGGACAGGGAATCAGCCCCAGCATTTT.

The V call is TRBV19, the J call TRBJ2-2, with a weak D call TRBD1 (6 bases). V was cut by 7 bases and J by 6 bases, with 18 bases left in between. Germline V gene sequence: CDR1 LNHDA, CDR2 SQIVND (reference sequence). The CDR3 runs 15 residues. DNA of the CDR3: TGTGCCAGTACCCCCGACAGGTTGTACCCCGGGGAGCTGTTTTTT. It codes for CASTPDRLYPGELFF.

There are a few counts of this clone. The chain uses TRBV4-3 and TRBJ1-1; the D gene is possibly TRBD1 (5 bases). V lost 4 bases to trimming and J lost 5 bases, with 14 bases between them. The CDR3 is 14 residues long. Germline V gene lookup returns CDR1 LGHNA and CDR2 YSLEER. DNA of the CDR3: TGCGCCAGCAGCCTCATTTTGGAGGGGACTGAAGCTTTCTTT. Its protein is CASSLILEGTEAFF.

This chain links TRBV5-1 with TRBJ2-5, with no clear D. Germline CDR1 is SGHRS and CDR2 is YFSETQ. The CDR3 runs 14 residues. The V gene lost 2 bases and the J gene lost 0 bases, with 8 bases spanning the gap. This chain's CDR3 is CASSFVADQETQYF. CDR3 in DNA: TGCGCCAGCAGCTTTGTGGCGGACCAAGAGACCCAGTACTTC.

This chain uses TRBV12-5 with TRBJ1-2, with D maybe TRBD1 (6 bases). The ends were cut back, 7 bases at V and 6 bases at J, with 12 bases in the middle. CDR1 and CDR2 from the germline V gene are LGHNT and FRNRAP. The CDR3 totals 12 residues. The CDR3, as DNA: TGTGCTAGTGCCCCCGGGGGGCATGGCTACACCTTC. Translating gives CASAPGGHGYTF.

This clone was found once. The chain has TRBV5-4 and TRBJ1-2; TRBD1 agrees at 7 bases. The V gene end was trimmed by 4 bases and the J gene end by 4 bases; junction bases not matched to a gene: 10. Per the germline V gene, CDR1 is SGHNT and CDR2 is YYREEE (reference sequence). This CDR3 spans 15 amino acids. CDR3 sequence reads: CASSLRQGAVYGYTF. CDR3 DNA: TGTGCCAGCAGCCTTCGACAGGGAGCCGTCTATGGCTACACCTTC. The full variable domain, in which reference TRBV5-4 and TRBJ1-2 provide the parts outside the CDR3, is ETGVTQSPTHLIKTRGQQVTLRCSSQSGHNTVSWYQQALGQGPQFIFQYYREEENGRGNFPPRFSGLQFPNYSSELNVNALELDDSALYLCASSLRQGAVYGYTFGSGTRLTVV.

The genes are TRBV19 and TRBJ1-2, with TRBD1 matching over 8 bases. The CDR3 has 15 residues. The V and J ends lost 1 base and 2 bases, in that order; junction bases with no gene match: 3. The germline CDR1 and CDR2 sequences are LNHDA and SQIVND (reference sequence). CDR3 loop: CASSIADRANYGYTF. CDR3 in DNA: TGTGCCAGTAGTATAGCGGACAGGGCGAACTATGGCTACACCTTC.

This clone was detected only a few times. This rearrangement joins TRBV4-2 to TRBJ1-6; D is uncertain. Trimming removed 0 bases at V and 12 bases at J, with 18 bases between. The CDR3 is made up of 16 amino acids. The V gene's germline CDR1 is LGHNA and CDR2 YNFKEQ. This CDR3 reads CASSQEGISGEIPLHF. The CDR3 DNA reads TGTGCCAGCAGCCAAGAAGGAATCAGCGGGGAGATACCCCTCCACTTT.

The V and J genes are TRBV27 and TRBJ1-2; the D is unclear. Germline loops: CDR1 MNHEY, CDR2 SMNVEV (reference sequence). The CDR3 has 14 amino acids. Trimming took off 6 bases at V and 7 bases at J, with 18 bases between the two ends. The CDR3 nucleotides are TGTGCCAGCAGGACTCTCTCACCTGGCCGTGGCTACACCTTC. This encodes CASRTLSPGRGYTF.

V is TRBV12-5 and J is TRBJ2-1; TRBD1 aligns across 11 bases. The germline CDR1 and CDR2 sequences are LGHNT and FRNRAP. The CDR3 has 15 amino acids. Losses at the gene ends were 4 bases for V and 8 bases for J; bases not matched to a gene: 7. The CDR3 sequence is CASGSPGQGGDEQFF. CDR3 coding DNA: TGTGCTAGTGGTTCGCCGGGACAGGGGGGCGATGAGCAGTTCTTC. The complete variable domain, with remaining parts taken from reference TRBV12-5 and TRBJ2-1, reads DARVTQTPRHKVTEMGQEVTMRCQPILGHNTVFWYRQTMMQGLELLAYFRNRAPLDDSGMPKDRFSAEMPDATLATLKIQPSEPRDSAVYFCASGSPGQGGDEQFFGPGTRLTVL.

This clone was found many times. This sequence joins TRBV10-1 and TRBJ1-4, with 7 bases matching TRBD1. V lost 6 bases and J lost 14; bases outside the gene matches: 15. The CDR3 extends over 14 amino acids. CDR1 WNHNN and CDR2 SYGVQD come from the germline V gene (reference sequence). As DNA, the CDR3 is TGCGCCAGCAGATCCGGGACAGCTCTTTGGAACCTGTTTTTT. Amino acid sequence: CASRSGTALWNLFF.

The chain uses TRBV2 and TRBJ2-7, with 7 bases fitting TRBD1. The germline gives CDR1 SNHLY, CDR2 FYNNEI. CDR3 size: 13 residues. After removal of 5 bases from V and 4 bases from J, the junction contained 5 bases not matched to a gene. CDR3 in DNA: TGTGCCAGCAGTACCGACAGGGTATACGAGCAGTACTTC. Protein product: CASSTDRVYEQYF.

The count of this clone is one. This chain joins TRBV2 and TRBJ2-1; 13 positions match TRBD2. With 8 bases clipped from V and 8 bases from J, the junction kept 9 bases outside the gene matches. The CDR3 spans 15 residues. CDR1 is SNHLY, CDR2 FYNNEI, per germline. The CDR3 reads CASVTSGGARDEQFF. The CDR3 DNA follows: TGTGCCAGCGTTACTAGCGGGGGGGCCCGCGATGAGCAGTTCTTC.

Concerning this clone: Its ends do not fully match the called genes, so a read error is possible. This sequence joins TRBV7-7 and TRBJ1-2; 8 nucleotides line up with TRBD1. CDR3 length equals 13 residues. Germline V lookup: CDR1 SSHAT, CDR2 FNYEAQ (reference sequence). CDR3: CASRPDRAEGYTF. The CDR3 bases are TGTGCTAGCAGACCGGACAGGGCGGAAGGCTACACCTTC.

The rearrangement joins TRBV14 to TRBJ1-1, with D unclear. The CDR3 has 13 amino acids. The germline V and J ends were trimmed by 4 bases and 0 bases, with 6 bases remaining between them. Per the germline V gene, CDR1 is SGHDN and CDR2 is FVKESK. The CDR3 is CASSPHMNTEAFF. CDR3 sequence (DNA): TGTGCCAGCAGCCCCCACATGAACACTGAAGCTTTCTTT.